This T cell receptor beta chain was sequenced in a study of OX40 agonist ivuxolimab in advanced cancers. Trimming shortened V by 3 bases and J by 3 bases, and 17 bases separated the two germline ends. CDR1 KGHSH and CDR2 LQKENI come from the germline V gene. The CDR3 is 16 residues long. The method was immunoSEQ multiplex PCR; TCRdb's version includes in-frame clones alone and lacks a portion of them. There are over 30,000 clones in the sample; about nine tenths occur only once, and roughly 4.2% lies in the top ten. The clonotype comes from an adult with an advanced solid tumor such as melanoma, head and neck, liver or kidney cancer. The sample in question was CD4+ or CD8+ T cells sorted from blood, obtained in a trial of the OX40 agonist ivuxolimab. This rearrangement joins TRBV18 to TRBJ1-1; D call uncertain. CDR3 residues: CASSPTRATLYTEAFF. CDR3 bases: TGTGCCAGCTCACCCACCCGGGCGACATTATACACTGAAGCTTTCTTT.